This T cell receptor beta chain was captured by sequencing in a study of shared clonotypes between healthy human individuals. Study-wide results and limits: Clonotype sharing among donors was thought likely to change with sequencing depth.

Germline CDR1 is WNHNN and CDR2 is SYGVQD (reference sequence). V was trimmed by 2 bases and J by 4 bases, leaving 5 bases between them. The CDR3 is 13 amino acids. Details on this clone: Its specificity is unknown. This sample includes further DNA sequences coding for the same CDR3.

Genomic DNA of each subset was evenly split across several immunoSEQ plates. The repertoire was sequenced with immunoSEQ multiplex PCR; TCRdb's copy has only in-frame clones and lacks some. In the table there are roughly 2.4 million clones, about 94% of which are singletons. A CD45RA+ naive subset and a CD45RA-negative memory subset were split from CD4+ cells. This chain connects TRBV10-1 to TRBJ2-2; D ambiguous. The sequence was obtained from a man aged 18 to 29 in good health. The sample taken for sequencing was naive CD4+ T cells sorted from blood. The subset was: CD45RA+ positively selected. The CDR3 loop is CASSERVTGELFF. The CDR3 nucleotides read TGCGCCAGCAGTGAGCGTGTCACCGGGGAGCTGTTTTTT.